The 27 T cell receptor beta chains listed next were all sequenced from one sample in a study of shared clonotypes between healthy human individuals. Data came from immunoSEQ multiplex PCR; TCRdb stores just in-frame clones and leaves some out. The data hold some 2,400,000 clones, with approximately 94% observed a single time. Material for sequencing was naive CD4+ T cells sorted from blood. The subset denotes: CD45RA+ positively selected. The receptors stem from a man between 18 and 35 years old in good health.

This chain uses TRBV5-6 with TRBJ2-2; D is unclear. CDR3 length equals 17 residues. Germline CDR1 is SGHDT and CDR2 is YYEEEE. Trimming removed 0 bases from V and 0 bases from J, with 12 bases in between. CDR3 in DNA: TGTGCCAGCAGCTTGGTGCGGCTAGTGTCGAACACCGGGGAGCTGTTTTTT. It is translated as CASSLVRLVSNTGELFF.

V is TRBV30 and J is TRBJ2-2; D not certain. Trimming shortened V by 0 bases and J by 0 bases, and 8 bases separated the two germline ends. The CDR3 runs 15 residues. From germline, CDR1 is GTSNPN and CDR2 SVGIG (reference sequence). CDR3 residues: CAWSVGPSNTGELFF. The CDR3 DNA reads TGTGCCTGGAGTGTGGGTCCATCGAACACCGGGGAGCTGTTTTTT.

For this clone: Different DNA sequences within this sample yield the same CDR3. DNA of the CDR3: TGCGCCAGCAGCTTGGCCGGCACAGGGGGAGGCTACACCTTC. It is translated as CASSLAGTGGGYTF. This rearrangement joins TRBV5-1 to TRBJ1-2; 8 nucleotides line up with TRBD1. Per germline, CDR1 SGHRS and CDR2 YFSETQ. V was pared by 0 bases and J by 8 bases, with 6 bases of the junction left unmatched. The CDR3 spans 14 residues.

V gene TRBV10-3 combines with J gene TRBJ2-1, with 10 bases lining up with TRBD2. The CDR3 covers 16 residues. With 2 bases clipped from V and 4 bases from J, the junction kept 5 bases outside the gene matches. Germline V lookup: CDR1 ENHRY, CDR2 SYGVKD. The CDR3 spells CAISEPLAGVYNEQFF. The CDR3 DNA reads TGTGCCATCAGTGAGCCCCTAGCGGGAGTTTACAATGAGCAGTTCTTC.

The CDR3 DNA sequence: TGTGCCAGCAGCTCGTCCGGGACTAGCGTATACGAGCAGTACTTC. It codes for CASSSSGTSVYEQYF. J is TRBJ2-7 and V is TRBV7-9; 10 bases fit TRBD2. The CDR3 sequence is 15 residues long. J lost 4 bases, V lost 4 bases, and 7 bases had no gene match. Germline CDR1 reads SEHNR; CDR2 reads FQNEAQ (reference sequence).

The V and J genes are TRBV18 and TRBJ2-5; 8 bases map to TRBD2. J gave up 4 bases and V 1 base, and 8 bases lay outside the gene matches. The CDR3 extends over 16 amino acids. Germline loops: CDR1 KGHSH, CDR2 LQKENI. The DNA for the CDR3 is TGTGCCAGCTCACCACGTAATCGACGGGAGGGAGAGACCCAGTACTTC. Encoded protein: CASSPRNRREGETQYF. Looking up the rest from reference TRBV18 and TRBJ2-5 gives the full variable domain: NAGVMQNPRHLVRRRGQEARLRCSPMKGHSHVYWYRQLPEEGLKFMVYLQKENIIDESGMPKERFSAEFPKEGPSILRIQQVVRGDSAAYFCASSPRNRREGETQYFGPGTRLLVL.

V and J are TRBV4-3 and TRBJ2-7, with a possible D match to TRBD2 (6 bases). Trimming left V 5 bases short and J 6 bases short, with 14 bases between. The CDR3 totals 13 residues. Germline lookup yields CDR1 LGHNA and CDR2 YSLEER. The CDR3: CASSETLASEQYF. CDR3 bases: TGCGCCAGCAGCGAAACACTAGCCTCCGAGCAGTACTTC.

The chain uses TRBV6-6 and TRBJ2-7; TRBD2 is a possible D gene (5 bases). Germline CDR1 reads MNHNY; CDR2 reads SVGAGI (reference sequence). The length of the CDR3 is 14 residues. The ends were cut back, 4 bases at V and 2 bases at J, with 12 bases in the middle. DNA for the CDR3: TGTGCCAGCAGTTCGCCTAGCAGGACCTACGAGCAGTACTTC. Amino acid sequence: CASSSPSRTYEQYF.

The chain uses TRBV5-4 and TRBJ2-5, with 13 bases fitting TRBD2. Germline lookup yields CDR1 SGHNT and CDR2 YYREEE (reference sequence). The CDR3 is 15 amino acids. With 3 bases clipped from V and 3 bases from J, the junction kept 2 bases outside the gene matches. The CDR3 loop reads CASSSGLAGKETQYF. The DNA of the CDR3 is TGTGCCAGCAGCTCGGGACTAGCGGGAAAAGAGACCCAGTACTTC.

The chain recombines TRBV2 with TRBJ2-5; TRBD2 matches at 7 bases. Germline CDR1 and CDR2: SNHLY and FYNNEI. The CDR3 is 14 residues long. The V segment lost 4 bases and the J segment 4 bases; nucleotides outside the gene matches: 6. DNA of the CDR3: TGTGCCAGCAGTGGGGAGCGGGGCAGAGAGACCCAGTACTTC. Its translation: CASSGERGRETQYF.

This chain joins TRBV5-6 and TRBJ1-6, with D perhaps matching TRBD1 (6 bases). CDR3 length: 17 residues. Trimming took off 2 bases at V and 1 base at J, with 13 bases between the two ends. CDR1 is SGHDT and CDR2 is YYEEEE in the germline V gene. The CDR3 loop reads CASSLNRASSYNSPLHF. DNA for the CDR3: TGTGCCAGCAGCTTAAACAGGGCTTCGTCCTATAATTCACCCCTCCACTTT.

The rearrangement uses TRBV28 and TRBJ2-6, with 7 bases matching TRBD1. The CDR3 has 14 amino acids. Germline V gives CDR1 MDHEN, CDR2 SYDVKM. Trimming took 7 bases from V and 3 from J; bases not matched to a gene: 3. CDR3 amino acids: CASTDRNGANVLTF. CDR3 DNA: TGTGCCAGCACGGACAGGAATGGGGCCAACGTCCTGACTTTC.

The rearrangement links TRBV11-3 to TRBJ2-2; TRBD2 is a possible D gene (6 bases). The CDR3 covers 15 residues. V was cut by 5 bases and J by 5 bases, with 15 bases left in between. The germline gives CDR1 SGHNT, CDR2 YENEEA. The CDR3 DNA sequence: TGTGCCAGCAGCCTCTTCGGAGGGAATACCGGGGAGCTGTTTTTT. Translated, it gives CASSLFGGNTGELFF.

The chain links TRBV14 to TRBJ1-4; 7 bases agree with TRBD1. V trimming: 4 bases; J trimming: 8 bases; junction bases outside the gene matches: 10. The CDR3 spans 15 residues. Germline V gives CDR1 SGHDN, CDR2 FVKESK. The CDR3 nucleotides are TGTGCCAGCAGCCTAAGGACAGGCTGGGGGGAAAAACTGTTTTTT. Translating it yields CASSLRTGWGEKLFF.

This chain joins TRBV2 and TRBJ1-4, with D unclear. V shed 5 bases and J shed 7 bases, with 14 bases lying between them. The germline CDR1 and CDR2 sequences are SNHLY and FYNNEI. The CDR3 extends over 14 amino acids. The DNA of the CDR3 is TGTGCCAGCAGTACACAAGGTATTCGTGAAAAACTGTTTTTT. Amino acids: CASSTQGIREKLFF.

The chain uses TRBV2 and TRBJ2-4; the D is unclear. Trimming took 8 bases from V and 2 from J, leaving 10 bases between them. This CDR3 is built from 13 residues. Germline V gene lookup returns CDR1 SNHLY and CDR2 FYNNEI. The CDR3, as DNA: TGTGCCAGCTCCGACAACTCCAAAAACATTCAGTACTTC. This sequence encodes CASSDNSKNIQYF.

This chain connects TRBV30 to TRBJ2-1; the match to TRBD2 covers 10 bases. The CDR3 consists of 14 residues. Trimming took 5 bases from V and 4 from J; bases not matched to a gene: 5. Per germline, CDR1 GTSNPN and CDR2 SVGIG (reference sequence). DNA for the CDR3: TGTGCCTGGGACTCTAGCGGGGGTTACAATGAGCAGTTCTTC. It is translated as CAWDSSGGYNEQFF.

In nucleotides, the CDR3 is TGTGCCGGCGGGGCAGGGTTGGATGGCTACACCTTC. Protein product: CAGGAGLDGYTF. The V call is TRBV28, the J call TRBJ1-2; tentatively, D is TRBD1 (5 bases). The V end lost 11 bases, the J end lost 6 bases, and 16 bases lay between the germline ends. Germline CDR1 is MDHEN and CDR2 is SYDVKM. The CDR3 is 12 residues long.

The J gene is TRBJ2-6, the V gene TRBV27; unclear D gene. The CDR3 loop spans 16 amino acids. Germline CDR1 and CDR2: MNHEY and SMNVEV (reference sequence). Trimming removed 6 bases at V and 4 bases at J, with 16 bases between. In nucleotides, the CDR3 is TGTGCCAGCAGAGCCCTTGATCTTTTGGGGGCCAACGTCCTGACTTTC. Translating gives CASRALDLLGANVLTF.

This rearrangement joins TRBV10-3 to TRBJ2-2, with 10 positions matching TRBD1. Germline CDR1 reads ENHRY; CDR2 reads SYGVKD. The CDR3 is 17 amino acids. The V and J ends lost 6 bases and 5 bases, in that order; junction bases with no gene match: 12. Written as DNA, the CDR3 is TGTGCCATCAGCCGAATGGACCCGGGACAGGGGACCGGGGAGCTGTTTTTT. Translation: CAISRMDPGQGTGELFF.

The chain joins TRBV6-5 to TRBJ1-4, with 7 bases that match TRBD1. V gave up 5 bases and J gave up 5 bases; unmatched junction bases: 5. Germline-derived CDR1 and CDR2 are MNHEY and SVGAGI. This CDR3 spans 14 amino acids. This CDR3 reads CASSPPGQNEKLFF. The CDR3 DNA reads TGTGCCAGCAGTCCCCCGGGACAGAATGAAAAACTGTTTTTT.

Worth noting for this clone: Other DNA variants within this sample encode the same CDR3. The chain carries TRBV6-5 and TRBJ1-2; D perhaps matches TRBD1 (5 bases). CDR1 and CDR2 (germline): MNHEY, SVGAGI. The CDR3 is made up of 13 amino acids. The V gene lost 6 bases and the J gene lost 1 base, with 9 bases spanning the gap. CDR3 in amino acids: CASSWDGNYGYTF. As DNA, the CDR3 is TGTGCCAGCAGCTGGGACGGTAACTATGGCTACACCTTC.

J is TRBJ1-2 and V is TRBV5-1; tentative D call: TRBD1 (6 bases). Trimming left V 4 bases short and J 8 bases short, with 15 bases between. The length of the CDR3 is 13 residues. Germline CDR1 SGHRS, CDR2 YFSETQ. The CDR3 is CASSPTTGLGYTF. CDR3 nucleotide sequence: TGCGCCAGCAGCCCCACAACAGGGTTGGGCTACACCTTC. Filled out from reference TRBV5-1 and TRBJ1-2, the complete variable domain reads KAGVTQTPRYLIKTRGQQVTLSCSPISGHRSVSWYQQTPGQGLQFLFEYFSETQRNKGNFPGRFSGRQFSNSRSEMNVSTLELGDSALYLCASSPTTGLGYTFGSGTRLTVV.

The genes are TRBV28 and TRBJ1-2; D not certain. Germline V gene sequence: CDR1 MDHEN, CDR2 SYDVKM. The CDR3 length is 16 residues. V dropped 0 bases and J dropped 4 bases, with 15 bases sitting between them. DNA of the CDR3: TGTGCCAGCAGTTTATGGCGGTGGCAGACGGGCTATGGCTACACCTTC. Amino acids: CASSLWRWQTGYGYTF.

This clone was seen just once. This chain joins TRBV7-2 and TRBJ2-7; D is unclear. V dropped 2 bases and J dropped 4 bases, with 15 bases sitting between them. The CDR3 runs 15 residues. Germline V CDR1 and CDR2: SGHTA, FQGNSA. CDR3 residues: CASSLSGQKLYEQYF. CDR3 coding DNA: TGTGCCAGCAGCTTAAGTGGGCAGAAACTTTACGAGCAGTACTTC.

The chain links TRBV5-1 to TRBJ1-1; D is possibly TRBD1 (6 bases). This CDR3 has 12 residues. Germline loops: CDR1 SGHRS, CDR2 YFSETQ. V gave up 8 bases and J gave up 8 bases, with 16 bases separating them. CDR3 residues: CASAPGQGEAFF. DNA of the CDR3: TGCGCCAGTGCTCCGGGACAAGGAGAAGCTTTCTTT.

CDR3 nucleotide sequence: TGTGCCAGCAGCCTATCAGGGGCTTTTTTGAACACTGAAGCTTTCTTT. Translated, it gives CASSLSGAFLNTEAFF. V gene TRBV13 combines with J gene TRBJ1-1; possibly TRBD1 for D (6 bases). V lost 5 bases to trimming and J lost 0 bases, with 16 bases between them. CDR1 is PRHDT and CDR2 is FYEKMQ in the germline V gene (reference sequence). CDR3 length equals 16 residues.